Presented here are 18 T cell receptor beta chains from one specimen sequenced in a study of TIL therapy for anti-PD-1-resistant metastatic lung cancer. Time point reported: pre-treatment sample, taken before nivolumab and TIL therapy. The immunoSEQ assay was v3. Here immunoSEQ multiplex PCR was the method, and the copy in TCRdb shows in-frame clones only, minus some. There are some 60,000 clones in the sample; about 73% occur only once, and 1.5% to 2% lies in the top ten. The source material was blood, sampled at baseline. These receptors all come from a person aged 25 to 80 with non-small cell lung cancer.

The chain uses TRBV4-3 and TRBJ1-2; TRBD1 is a possible D gene (5 bases). Trimming took off 0 bases at V and 0 bases at J, with 11 bases between the two ends. Per the germline V gene, CDR1 is LGHNA and CDR2 is YSLEER. The CDR3 totals 16 residues. The CDR3 DNA reads as TGCGCCAGCAGCCAAGATCTGGGACTATCTAACTATGGCTACACCTTC. Its protein product is CASSQDLGLSNYGYTF.

V usage is TRBV11-2 and J usage is TRBJ2-5; tentatively, D is TRBD1 or TRBD2 (5 bases each). V gave up 3 bases and J gave up 2 bases, with 7 bases separating them. CDR3 size: 13 residues. The V gene's germline CDR1 is SGHAT and CDR2 FQNNGV. CDR3 DNA: TGTGCCAGCAGCTTTGGGGGACAAGAGACCCAGTACTTC. It codes for CASSFGGQETQYF.

The chain employs TRBV2 and TRBJ2-5, with TRBD2 as a possible D gene (5 bases). Germline V gene sequence: CDR1 SNHLY, CDR2 FYNNEI. V was pared by 6 bases and J by 2 bases, with 19 bases between. The CDR3 runs 16 residues. As DNA, the CDR3 is TGTGCCAGCAGCACGTCCTCGTGGGGAGAGCAAGAGACCCAGTACTTC. This encodes CASSTSSWGEQETQYF. Together with reference TRBV2 and TRBJ2-5, the CDR3 gives the full variable domain: EPEVTQTPSHQVTQMGQEVILRCVPISNHLYFYWYRQILGQKVEFLVSFYNNEISEKSEIFDDQFSVERPDGSNFTLKIRSTKLEDSAMYFCASSTSSWGEQETQYFGPGTRLLVL.

The chain recombines TRBV7-2 with TRBJ1-1; D remains ambiguous. Trimming stripped 1 base from V and 2 bases from J, with 2 bases between. The CDR3 sequence is 12 residues long. CDR1 SGHTA and CDR2 FQGNSA come from the germline V gene. The CDR3 sequence is CASSLENTEAFF. CDR3 coding DNA: TGTGCCAGCAGCTTAGAAAACACTGAAGCTTTCTTT.

This chain joins TRBV7-2 and TRBJ1-1; 8 bases agree with TRBD1. The germline CDR1 and CDR2 sequences are SGHTA and FQGNSA. The V segment lost 4 bases and the J segment 11 bases; nucleotides outside the gene matches: 9. This CDR3 has 13 amino acids. CDR3 sequence (DNA): TGTGCCAGCAGCTCCTGGGACAGGCTAGGGGCTTTCTTT. Its protein product is CASSSWDRLGAFF.

V gene TRBV6-1 combines with J gene TRBJ2-5, with 7 bases that match TRBD1. With 3 bases clipped from V and 1 base from J, the junction kept 5 bases outside the gene matches. The CDR3 is made up of 15 amino acids. Per the germline V gene, CDR1 is MNHNS and CDR2 is SASEGT. CDR3 in amino acids: CASSDGTVFQETQYF. For the CDR3, the DNA is TGTGCCAGCAGTGACGGGACAGTATTCCAAGAGACCCAGTACTTC.

The chain recombines TRBV7-6 with TRBJ2-1, with D possibly being TRBD1 (6 bases). The ends were cut back, 4 bases at V and 7 bases at J, with 14 bases in the middle. CDR3 length equals 14 residues. Germline CDR1 is SGHVS and CDR2 is FNYEAQ. The CDR3 region has the DNA TGTGCCAGCAGCTCACAGGGAAATGGGAATGAGCAGTTCTTC. As protein: CASSSQGNGNEQFF.

The CDR3 region is CASSYRGYGETQYF. The CDR3 DNA reads as TGTGCCAGCAGTTATCGGGGGTATGGGGAGACCCAGTACTTC. The chain employs TRBV6-5 and TRBJ2-5; D might be TRBD2 (6 bases). This CDR3 has 14 residues. Germline CDR1 reads MNHEY; CDR2 reads SVGAGI. V dropped 3 bases and J dropped 5 bases, with 13 bases sitting between them.

There are a few counts of this clone. This chain joins TRBV29-1 and TRBJ2-1; no reliable D call. The germline CDR1 and CDR2 sequences are SQVTM and ANQGSEA. There are 16 residues in the CDR3. The V gene lost 0 bases and the J gene lost 3 bases, with 15 bases spanning the gap. The CDR3 sequence: CSVEDGQGFLYNEQFF. In DNA form, the CDR3 reads TGCAGCGTTGAAGATGGTCAAGGGTTCCTCTACAATGAGCAGTTCTTC.

This chain joins TRBV11-2 and TRBJ2-3, with D possibly being TRBD1 or TRBD2 (5 bases each). Germline CDR1 SGHAT, CDR2 FQNNGV. The CDR3 consists of 15 residues. Trimming stripped 1 base from V and 0 bases from J, with 8 bases between. Here the CDR3 DNA reads TGTGCCAGCAGCTTAGGGGGACCAAGCACAGATACGCAGTATTTT. Its protein is CASSLGGPSTDTQYF.

The chain combines TRBV30 with TRBJ2-1, with TRBD2 matching 11 bases. Germline trimming cut 2 bases from V and 4 bases from J; bases unmatched to any gene: 7. Per the germline V gene, CDR1 is GTSNPN and CDR2 is SVGIG (reference sequence). This CDR3 has 16 residues. The chain's CDR3 is CAWSPLGLAGYNEQFF. The CDR3 coding sequence is TGTGCCTGGAGTCCACTAGGACTAGCGGGTTACAATGAGCAGTTCTTC.

This clone was counted between two and nine times. The chain has TRBV4-3 and TRBJ1-3; a weak D match, TRBD1 (6 bases). Looked up from germline, CDR1 is LGHNA and CDR2 is YSLEER. Trimming took 4 bases from V and 4 from J, leaving 14 bases between them. This CDR3 region has 15 residues. CDR3 coding DNA: TGCGCCAGCAGCCCTAGGGGGGGGACGGGAAACACCATATATTTT. As protein: CASSPRGGTGNTIYF.

This chain links TRBV19 with TRBJ2-5; TRBD2 aligns across 10 bases. Germline-derived CDR1 and CDR2 are LNHDA and SQIVND (reference sequence). The CDR3 is 13 residues long. V lost 5 bases and J lost 5; bases outside the gene matches: 2. The CDR3 reads CASSSAGGETQYF. The DNA for the CDR3 is TGTGCCAGTAGTTCAGCGGGGGGGGAGACCCAGTACTTC. The full variable domain, rest sourced from reference TRBV19 and TRBJ2-5, is DGGITQSPKYLFRKEGQNVTLSCEQNLNHDAMYWYRQDPGQGLRLIYYSQIVNDFQKGDIAEGYSVSREKKESFPLTVTSAQKNPTAFYLCASSSAGGETQYFGPGTRLLVL.

The V gene is TRBV4-2, the J gene TRBJ2-5; D could derive from TRBD1 or TRBD2 (5 bases each). With 3 bases removed from V and 5 bases from J, the gap between germline ends came to 16 bases. The germline V gene has CDR1 LGHNA and CDR2 YNFKEQ. This CDR3 comprises 15 residues. CDR3 coding DNA: TGTGCCAGCAGCCAGGGGGAGAGGGGACGGGAGACCCAGTACTTC. Protein: CASSQGERGRETQYF.

This clone was seen only a few times. This rearrangement joins TRBV6-5 to TRBJ1-1, with a tentative D call TRBD1 (5 bases). This CDR3 region has 16 residues. The V end lost 0 bases, the J end lost 1 base, and 12 bases lay between the germline ends. The V gene's germline CDR1 is MNHEY and CDR2 SVGAGI. DNA of the CDR3: TGTGCCAGCAGTTACTCGTCGTCCGGGGGGAACACTGAAGCTTTCTTT. This sequence encodes CASSYSSSGGNTEAFF.

The gene calls are TRBV7-2 and TRBJ2-2, with 9 bases identical to TRBD2. The J segment lost 4 bases and the V segment lost 6 bases, leaving 3 bases of the junction unmatched. In germline, CDR1 is SGHTA, CDR2 FQGNSA. The CDR3 is made up of 14 amino acids. The DNA of the CDR3 is TGTGCCAGCAGTAAGACTAGCGGCACCGGGGAGCTGTTTTTT. This codes for CASSKTSGTGELFF.

Worth noting for this clone: The same CDR3 arises from other DNA sequences in this sample as well. V gene TRBV28 combines with J gene TRBJ2-6, with a weak D call TRBD1 (5 bases). The V and J ends lost 5 bases and 0 bases respectively, with 8 bases between them. Germline assignment: CDR1 MDHEN and CDR2 SYDVKM. CDR3 size: 15 residues. The CDR3 bases are TGTGCCAGCAGTCGCGACAGCTCTGGGGCCAACGTCCTGACTTTC. It translates to CASSRDSSGANVLTF.

This clone was found a few times. The chain has TRBV23-1 and TRBJ1-3, with D perhaps matching TRBD1 (6 bases). TRBV23-1 is placed among ORFs of uncertain function. Trimming removed 4 bases at V and 0 bases at J, with 19 bases between. CDR3 length: 18 amino acids. CDR3 loop: CASSRFRGFGRSGNTIYF. CDR3 DNA: TGCGCCAGCAGTCGTTTCAGGGGCTTTGGGCGCTCTGGAAACACCATATATTTT.